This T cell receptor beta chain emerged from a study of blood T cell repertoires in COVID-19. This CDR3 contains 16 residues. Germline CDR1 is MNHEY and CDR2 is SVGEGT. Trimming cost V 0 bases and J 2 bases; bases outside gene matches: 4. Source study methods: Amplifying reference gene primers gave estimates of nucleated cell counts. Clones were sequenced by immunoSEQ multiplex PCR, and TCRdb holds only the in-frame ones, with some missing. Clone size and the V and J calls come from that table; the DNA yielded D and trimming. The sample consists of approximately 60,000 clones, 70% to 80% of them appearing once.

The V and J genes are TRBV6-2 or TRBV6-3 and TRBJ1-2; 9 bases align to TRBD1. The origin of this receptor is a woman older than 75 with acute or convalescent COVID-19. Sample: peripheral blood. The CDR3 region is CASSYSGTGLNYGYTF. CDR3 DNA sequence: TGTGCCAGCAGTTACTCCGGGACAGGGCTGAACTATGGCTACACCTTC.